This paragraph reports one T cell receptor (beta chain). Its antigen remains undetermined. Nothing much larger sits one base from this clone, and base qualities are not available. TCRbeta CDR3 regions were amplified from genomic DNA using the immunoSEQ Assay, a bias-controlled multiplex PCR. The authors' pipeline ran thus. Nucleated cell counts per sample were estimated from amplification of reference gene primers within the assay. Sequence reads were collapsed and filtered to measure the absolute abundance of every unique TCRbeta CDR3 rearrangement. For each sample, productive Simpson clonality was calculated by taking the square root of Simpson's diversity index across productive rearrangements. Held by TCRdb, this immuneACCESS table contains in-frame sequences only and omits some clones. Under half of the omission traces to an unresolved V gene where checked; the cause of the rest is unknown. V, J and clone size derive from that table, while D and trimming were established from the DNA sequence. The sample contains 150,000 to 200,000 clones, roughly 80% of them found a single time. The ten largest clones add up to 6.5% to 8.5% of the sample.

This entry belongs to a study of blood T cell repertoires in COVID-19 (dated by TCRdb to about 2020). Describing the broader study: The collaborator samples originated in the United States, Italy and Spain and spanned the acute and convalescent phases of COVID-19. The material from the prospective study consisted of cDNA or gDNA derived from T cells, B-cell-depleted T cells, or PBMCs. Subjects who had been exposed to COVID-19, were actively infected with it, or had recovered from it provided the deeply sampled blood TCRbeta repertoires that made up the dataset. The repertoires were released in a freely available public database meant as a resource for research on the immune response to SARS-CoV-2. Samples came from the ongoing ImmuneRACE study (first 160 participants) plus 1,254 subjects from 6 global collaborators. The sample metadata nearly always contained a de-identified subject ID, COVID-19 status, age in years and sex. Where HLA class I and class II types were available, the types were taken from metadata supplied by the sample provider, not from assay-based typing.

The investigation overall reported the following: Clinical and demographic metadata were provided uncurated, with the amount varying by source and participant.

Trimming at the junction amounts to 5 bases on V and 0 bases on J, and the germline ends lie 17 bases apart. The germline V gene (reference sequence) sets CDR1 to MNHEY and CDR2 to SMNVEV. The CDR3, from cysteine to phenylalanine, totals 16 residues. Only CDR3 DNA remains: 48 bases, in frame from the first base. Each collaborating institution followed its own protocols to collect whole blood in K2EDTA tubes. For TCRbeta analysis, collaborators shipped samples as frozen whole blood, isolated PBMCs, or DNA extracted from either of those sample types. The sequenced sample was peripheral blood. This sequence originates from a human donor in a cohort sampled during active COVID-19. The sequence links TRBV27 to TRBJ2-7; the D region possibly corresponds to TRBD1 (6 bases align). The nucleotide sequence reads as follows: TGTGCCAGCAGTACCTTCCGGACAGAGAGCTCCTACGAGCAGTACTTC. The encoded protein is CASSTFRTESSYEQYF.